This is a list of T cell receptor beta chains from one sample in a study of molecular identifiers for immune sequencing clone quantification. TCRdb re-derived calls from the PCR reads in MiXCR, one entry per CDR3 protein. The sample has 90,000 or so distinct CDR3 sequences; 21% are singletons. The sequencing input was naive CD8+ T cells from blood, with Jurkat cell RNA spiked in. These receptors were collected from a human donor in good health. Some libraries in this study had Jurkat cell RNA spiked in. The CDR3 runs from the conserved cysteine through the conserved F or W. D genes are given only for firm matches. Clone size, where shown, is once, few, many, or a class for clones that have expanded.

size | J | D | V | DNA | CDR3
many | TRBJ1-1 | TRBD1 | TRBV4-3 | TGCGCCAGCAGCCAAGATGCCGGGACAGGGGGGGCTGAAGCTTTCTTT | CASSQDAGTGGAEAFF
many | TRBJ2-7 | TRBD1 | TRBV2 | TGTGCCAGCAGTCCTGGACAGGGTTGGTCCTACGAGCAGTACTTC | CASSPGQGWSYEQYF
- | TRBJ2-7 | - | TRBV5-1 | TGCGCCAGCAGCTTGTCCACCGAGCAGTACTTC | CASSLSTEQYF
- | TRBJ2-7 | - | TRBV11-2 | TGTGCCAGCAGCTCGTCCACTGTGTACGAGCAGTACTTC | CASSSSTVYEQYF
many | TRBJ1-1 | - | TRBV24-1 | TGTGCCACCAGTGATCACAGGGAGGAAGCTTTCTTT | CATSDHREEAFF
many | TRBJ1-2 | - | TRBV24-1 | TGTGCCACCAGTGCAGGAGACGGCTACACCTTC | CATSAGDGYTF
many | TRBJ1-1 | TRBD1 | TRBV7-9 | TGTGCCAGCAGCTCCGTTCACGGGACAGGGATTTATTTCGAGGGCACTGAAGCTTTCTTT | CASSSVHGTGIYFEGTEAFF
many | TRBJ2-3 | TRBD1 | TRBV7-2 | TGTGCCAGCAGCTTGACAGGGACCACAGATACGCAGTATTTT | CASSLTGTTDTQYF
- | TRBJ2-3 | - | TRBV5-3 | TGTGCCAGCAGCTTGGCAAGGGGAGGAGATACGCAGTATTTT | CASSLARGGDTQYF
few | TRBJ2-7 | TRBD1 | TRBV5-1 | TGCGCCAGCAGCTCGTGGCGGGACAGGGAGGCCTACGAGCAGTACTTC | CASSSWRDREAYEQYF
- | TRBJ2-1 | TRBD1 | TRBV20-1 | TGCAGTGCTAGAGAGCTGCCAGGGGGCCTCTACAATGAGCAGTTCTTC | CSARELPGGLYNEQFF
few | TRBJ2-2 | TRBD1 | TRBV27 | TGTGCCAGCAGTCAAAGACAGGGGGTCGCAACCGGGGAGCTGTTTTTT | CASSQRQGVATGELFF
many | TRBJ2-3 | TRBD2 | TRBV20-1 | TGCAGTGCTAGAGATCGGGGAGCGGGAGGGCATACAGATACGCAGTATTTT | CSARDRGAGGHTDTQYF
- | TRBJ2-7 | TRBD2 | TRBV4-1 | TGCGCCAGCAGCCAATCAGCGGGAATCTCCTACGAGCAGTACTTC | CASSQSAGISYEQYF
few | TRBJ1-2 | - | TRBV10-3 | TGTGCCATCAGTGAGTCAGGAGGGAACTACCTACAGGGCTACACCTTC | CAISESGGNYLQGYTF
few | TRBJ2-7 | TRBD1 | TRBV29-1 | TGCAGCGTTGGGACAGGGGGCTCCTACGAGCAGTACTTC | CSVGTGGSYEQYF
many | TRBJ2-3 | TRBD2 | TRBV12-3/TRBV12-4 | TGTGCCAGCAGTGGACTAGCGGGGGTTACGCAGTATTTT | CASSGLAGVTQYF
many | TRBJ2-5 | - | TRBV6-6 | TGTGCCAGCAGCCGCACCCGACAGGCGTACCAAGAGACCCAGTACTTC | CASSRTRQAYQETQYF
many | TRBJ2-3 | TRBD2 | TRBV28 | TGTGCCAGCAGTTTCTCCATAGCGGGAGAGACAGATACGCAGTATTTT | CASSFSIAGETDTQYF
few | TRBJ1-5 | - | TRBV11-2 | TGTGCCAGCAGCCAGTGGGATCAGCCCCAGCATTTT | CASSQWDQPQHF
many | TRBJ1-1 | - | TRBV5-6 | TGTGCCAGCAGCTTGAGGGGGGGCTACCCTGAAGCTTTCTTT | CASSLRGGYPEAFF